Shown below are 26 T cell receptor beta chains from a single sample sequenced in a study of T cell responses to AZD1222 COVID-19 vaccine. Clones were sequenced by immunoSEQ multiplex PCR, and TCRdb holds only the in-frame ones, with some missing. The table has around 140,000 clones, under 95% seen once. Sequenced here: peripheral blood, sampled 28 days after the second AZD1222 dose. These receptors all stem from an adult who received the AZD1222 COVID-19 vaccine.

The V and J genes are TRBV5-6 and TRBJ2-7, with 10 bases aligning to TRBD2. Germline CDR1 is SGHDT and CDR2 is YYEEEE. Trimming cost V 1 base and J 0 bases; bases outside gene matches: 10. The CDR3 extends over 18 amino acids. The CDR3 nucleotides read TGTGCCAGCAGCTTGTTTGGACTAGCGGCAGGAAGCTCCTACGAGCAGTACTTC. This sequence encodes CASSLFGLAAGSSYEQYF.

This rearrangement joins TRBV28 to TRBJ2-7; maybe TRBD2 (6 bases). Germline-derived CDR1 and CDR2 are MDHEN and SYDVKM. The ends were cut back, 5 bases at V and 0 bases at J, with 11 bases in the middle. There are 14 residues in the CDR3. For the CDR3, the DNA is TGTGCCAGCAGTACTGGGACTTTCTCCTACGAGCAGTACTTC. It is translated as CASSTGTFSYEQYF.

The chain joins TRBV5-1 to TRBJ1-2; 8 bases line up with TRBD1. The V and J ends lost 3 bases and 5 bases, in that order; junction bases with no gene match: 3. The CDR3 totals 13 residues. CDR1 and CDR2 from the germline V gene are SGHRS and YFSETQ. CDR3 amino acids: CASSSGQVYGYTF. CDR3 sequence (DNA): TGCGCCAGCAGCTCGGGACAGGTTTATGGCTACACCTTC.

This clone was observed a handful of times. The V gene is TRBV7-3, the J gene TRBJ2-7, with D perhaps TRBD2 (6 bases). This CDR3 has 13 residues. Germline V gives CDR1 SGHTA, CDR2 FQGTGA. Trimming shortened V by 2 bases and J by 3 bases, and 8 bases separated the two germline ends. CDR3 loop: CASSLGTHYEQYF. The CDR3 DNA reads TGTGCCAGCAGCTTAGGGACTCACTACGAGCAGTACTTC.

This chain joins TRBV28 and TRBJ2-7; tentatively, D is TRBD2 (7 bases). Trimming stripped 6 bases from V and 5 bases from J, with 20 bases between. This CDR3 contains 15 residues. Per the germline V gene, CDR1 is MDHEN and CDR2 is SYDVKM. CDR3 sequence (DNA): TGTGCCAGCAGAATAACAACAGGGAGGGGGGACGAGCAGTACTTC. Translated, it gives CASRITTGRGDEQYF. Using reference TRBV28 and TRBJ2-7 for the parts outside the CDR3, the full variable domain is DVKVTQSSRYLVKRTGEKVFLECVQDMDHENMFWYRQDPGLGLRLIYFSYDVKMKEKGDIPEGYSVSREKKERFSLILESASTNQTSMYLCASRITTGRGDEQYFGPGTRLTVT.

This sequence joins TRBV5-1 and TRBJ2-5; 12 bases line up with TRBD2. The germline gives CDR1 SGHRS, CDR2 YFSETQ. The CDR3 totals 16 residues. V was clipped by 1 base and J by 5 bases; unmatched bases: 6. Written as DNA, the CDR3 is TGCGCCAGCAGCTTGACCCCCGGGACTAGCGGGGAGACCCAGTACTTC. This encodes CASSLTPGTSGETQYF.

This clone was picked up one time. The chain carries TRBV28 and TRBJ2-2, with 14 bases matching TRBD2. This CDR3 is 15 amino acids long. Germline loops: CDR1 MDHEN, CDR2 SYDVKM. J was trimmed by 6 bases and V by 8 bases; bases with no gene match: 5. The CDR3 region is CASLRLAGGAGELFF. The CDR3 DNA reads TGTGCCAGCCTTAGACTAGCGGGAGGGGCCGGGGAGCTGTTTTTT. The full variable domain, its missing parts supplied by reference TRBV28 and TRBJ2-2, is DVKVTQSSRYLVKRTGEKVFLECVQDMDHENMFWYRQDPGLGLRLIYFSYDVKMKEKGDIPEGYSVSREKKERFSLILESASTNQTSMYLCASLRLAGGAGELFFGEGSRLTVL.

The CDR3 spells CASAPRGEANVLTF. The CDR3 bases are TGTGCCAGCGCTCCAAGAGGGGAGGCCAACGTCCTGACTTTC. This chain joins TRBV6-5 and TRBJ2-6, with D tentatively TRBD1 or TRBD2 (5 bases each). CDR3 length: 14 amino acids. Germline V gives CDR1 MNHEY, CDR2 SVGAGI. Trimming removed 8 bases at V and 6 bases at J, with 14 bases between.

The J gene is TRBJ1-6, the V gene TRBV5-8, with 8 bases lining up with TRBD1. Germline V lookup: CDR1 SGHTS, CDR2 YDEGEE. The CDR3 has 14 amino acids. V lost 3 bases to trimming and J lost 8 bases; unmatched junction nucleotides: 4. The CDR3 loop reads CASSWTGTDSPLHF. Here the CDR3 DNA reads TGTGCCAGCAGCTGGACAGGGACTGATTCACCCCTCCACTTT. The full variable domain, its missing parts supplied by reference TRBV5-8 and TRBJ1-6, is EAGVTQSPTHLIKTRGQQATLRCSPISGHTSVYWYQQALGLGLQFLLWYDEGEERNRGNFPPRFSGRQFPNYSSELNVNALELEDSALYLCASSWTGTDSPLHFGNGTRLTVT.

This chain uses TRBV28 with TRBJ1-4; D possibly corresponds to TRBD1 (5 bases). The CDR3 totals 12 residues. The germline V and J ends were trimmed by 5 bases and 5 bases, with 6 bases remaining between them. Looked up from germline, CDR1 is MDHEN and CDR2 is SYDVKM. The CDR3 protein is CASSGGNEKLFF. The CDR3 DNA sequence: TGTGCCAGCAGTGGGGGAAATGAAAAACTGTTTTTT.

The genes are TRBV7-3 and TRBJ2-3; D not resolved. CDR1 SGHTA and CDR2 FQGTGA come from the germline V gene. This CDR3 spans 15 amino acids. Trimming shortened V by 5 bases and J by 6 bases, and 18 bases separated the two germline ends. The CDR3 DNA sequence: TGTGCCAGCAGCCCTTCAGGAACAAGGTGGGATACGCAGTATTTT. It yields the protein CASSPSGTRWDTQYF.

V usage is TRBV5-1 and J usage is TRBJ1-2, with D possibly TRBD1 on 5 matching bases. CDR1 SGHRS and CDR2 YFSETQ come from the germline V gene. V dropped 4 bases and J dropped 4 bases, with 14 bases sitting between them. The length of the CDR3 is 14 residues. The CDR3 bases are TGCGCCAGCAGCGGTCAGGGCCGCGGCTATGGCTACACCTTC. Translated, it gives CASSGQGRGYGYTF.

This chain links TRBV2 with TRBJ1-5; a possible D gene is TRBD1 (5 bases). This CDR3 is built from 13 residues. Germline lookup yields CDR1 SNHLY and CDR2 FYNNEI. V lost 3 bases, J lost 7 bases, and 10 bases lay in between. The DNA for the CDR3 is TGTGCCAGCAGTGAGTCGGAGGGGCAGCCCCAGCATTTT. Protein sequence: CASSESEGQPQHF.

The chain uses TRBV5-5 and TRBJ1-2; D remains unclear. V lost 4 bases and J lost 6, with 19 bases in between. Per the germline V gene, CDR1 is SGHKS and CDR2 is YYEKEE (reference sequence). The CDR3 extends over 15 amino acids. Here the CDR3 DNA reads TGTGCCAGCAGCAAGAGGGAACGGGGTAGCGATGGCTACACCTTC. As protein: CASSKRERGSDGYTF.

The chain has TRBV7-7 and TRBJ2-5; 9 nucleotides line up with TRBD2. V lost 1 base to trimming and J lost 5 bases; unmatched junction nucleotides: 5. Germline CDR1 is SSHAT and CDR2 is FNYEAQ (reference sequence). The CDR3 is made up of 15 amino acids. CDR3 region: CASSLGGRAGETQYF. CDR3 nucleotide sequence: TGTGCCAGCAGCTTAGGCGGGAGGGCCGGTGAGACCCAGTACTTC.

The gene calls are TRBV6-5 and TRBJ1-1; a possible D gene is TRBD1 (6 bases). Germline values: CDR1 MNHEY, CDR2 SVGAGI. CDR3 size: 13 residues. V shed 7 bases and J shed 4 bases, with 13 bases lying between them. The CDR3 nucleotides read TGTGCCAGCACTAACAGGGCTGGCACTGAAGCTTTCTTT. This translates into CASTNRAGTEAFF.

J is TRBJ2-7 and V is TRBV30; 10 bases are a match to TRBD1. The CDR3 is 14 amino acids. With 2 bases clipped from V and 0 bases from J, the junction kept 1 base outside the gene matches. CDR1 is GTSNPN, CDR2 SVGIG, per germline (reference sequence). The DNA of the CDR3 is TGTGCCTGGAGTCGACAGGGGGCCTCCTACGAGCAGTACTTC. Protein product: CAWSRQGASYEQYF.

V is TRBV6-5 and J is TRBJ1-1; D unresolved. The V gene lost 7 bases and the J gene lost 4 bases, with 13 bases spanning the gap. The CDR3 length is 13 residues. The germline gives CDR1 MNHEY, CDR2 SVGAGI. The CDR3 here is CASTNTAGTEAFF. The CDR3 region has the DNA TGTGCCAGCACAAATACAGCGGGCACTGAAGCTTTCTTT.

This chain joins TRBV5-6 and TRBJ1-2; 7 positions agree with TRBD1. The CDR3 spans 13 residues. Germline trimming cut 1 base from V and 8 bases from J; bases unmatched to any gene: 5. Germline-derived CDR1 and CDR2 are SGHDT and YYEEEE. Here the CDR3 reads CASSLRTGEGYTF. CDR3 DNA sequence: TGTGCCAGCAGCTTGCGGACAGGAGAAGGCTACACCTTC. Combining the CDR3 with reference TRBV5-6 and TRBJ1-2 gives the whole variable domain DAGVTQSPTHLIKTRGQQVTLRCSPKSGHDTVSWYQQALGQGPQFIFQYYEEEERQRGNFPDRFSGHQFPNYSSELNVNALLLGDSALYLCASSLRTGEGYTFGSGTRLTVV.

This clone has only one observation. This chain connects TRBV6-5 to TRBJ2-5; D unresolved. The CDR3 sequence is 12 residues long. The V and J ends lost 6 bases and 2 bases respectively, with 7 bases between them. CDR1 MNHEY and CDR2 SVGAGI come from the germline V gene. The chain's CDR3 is CASSRRQETQYF. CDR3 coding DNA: TGTGCCAGCAGCCGTCGGCAAGAGACCCAGTACTTC.

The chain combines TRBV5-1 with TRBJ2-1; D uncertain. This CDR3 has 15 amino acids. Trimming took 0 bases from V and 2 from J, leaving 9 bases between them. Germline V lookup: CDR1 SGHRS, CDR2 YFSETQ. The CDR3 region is CASSLVPDTYNEQFF. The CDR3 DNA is TGCGCCAGCAGCTTGGTTCCCGATACCTACAATGAGCAGTTCTTC.

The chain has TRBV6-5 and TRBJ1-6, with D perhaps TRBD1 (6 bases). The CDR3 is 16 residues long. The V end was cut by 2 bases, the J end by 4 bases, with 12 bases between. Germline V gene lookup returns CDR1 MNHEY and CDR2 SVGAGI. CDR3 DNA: TGTGCCAGCAGTTACAGGGGGAGGGGGTATAATTCACCCCTCCACTTT. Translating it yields CASSYRGRGYNSPLHF.

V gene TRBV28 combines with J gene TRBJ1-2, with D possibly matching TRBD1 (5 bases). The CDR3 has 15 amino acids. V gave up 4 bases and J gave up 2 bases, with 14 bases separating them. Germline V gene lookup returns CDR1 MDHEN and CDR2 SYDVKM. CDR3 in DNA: TGTGCCAGCAGTTGGGCATCGGGACGGAACTATGGCTACACCTTC. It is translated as CASSWASGRNYGYTF.

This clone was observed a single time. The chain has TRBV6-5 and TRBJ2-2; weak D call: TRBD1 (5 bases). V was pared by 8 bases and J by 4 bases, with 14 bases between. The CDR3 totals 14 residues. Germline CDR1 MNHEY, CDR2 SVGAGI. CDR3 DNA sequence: TGTGCCAGCCTCTCCTGGGGCGGCACCGGGGAGCTGTTTTTT. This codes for CASLSWGGTGELFF.

The CDR3 here is CASSSRQTDYGYTF. The CDR3 DNA follows: TGTGCCAGCAGCTCTAGACAGACGGACTATGGCTACACCTTC. The V call is TRBV7-8, the J call TRBJ1-2; a weak D match, TRBD1 (5 bases). CDR1 is SGHVS, CDR2 FQNEAQ, per germline. The CDR3 consists of 14 residues. The ends were cut back, 4 bases at V and 3 bases at J, with 12 bases in the middle.

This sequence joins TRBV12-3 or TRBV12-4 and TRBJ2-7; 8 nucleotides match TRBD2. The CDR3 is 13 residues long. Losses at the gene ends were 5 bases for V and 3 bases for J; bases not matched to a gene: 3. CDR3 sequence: CASSPTSGYEQYF. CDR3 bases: TGTGCCAGCAGTCCTACTAGCGGCTACGAGCAGTACTTC.